These 23 T cell receptor beta chains originate from one sample sequenced in a study of identical twins. TCRdb itself ran the 5' RACE reads through MiXCR, one entry per CDR3 protein. The table has about 240,000 distinct CDR3 sequences, roughly a tenth seen once. Specimen: memory T cells sorted from blood. All receptors derive from a man between 50 and 59 years old in good health.

This clonotype was seen a handful of times. The chain couples TRBV2 to TRBJ2-1; tentative D call: TRBD1 (5 bases). Germline CDR1 reads SNHLY; CDR2 reads FYNNEI. V was cut by 6 bases and J by 7 bases, with 13 bases left in between. This CDR3 contains 13 residues. The CDR3 here is CASREQGTNEQFF. CDR3 DNA sequence: TGTGCCAGCAGGGAGCAGGGTACTAATGAGCAGTTCTTC.

There are a few counts of this clonotype. This chain joins TRBV28 and TRBJ1-1; tentative D call: TRBD1 (6 bases). The CDR3 consists of 15 residues. Trimming removed 8 bases at V and 3 bases at J, with 19 bases between. The germline CDR1 and CDR2 sequences are MDHEN and SYDVKM. The CDR3 region has the DNA TGTGCCAGCTTAAACAGGGCCGGAGGAGACACTGAAGCTTTCTTT. Translated, it gives CASLNRAGGDTEAFF. The complete variable domain, with remaining parts taken from reference TRBV28 and TRBJ1-1, reads DVKVTQSSRYLVKRTGEKVFLECVQDMDHENMFWYRQDPGLGLRLIYFSYDVKMKEKGDIPEGYSVSREKKERFSLILESASTNQTSMYLCASLNRAGGDTEAFFGQGTRLTVV.

This clonotype showed up just a few times. V and J are TRBV5-1 and TRBJ2-6; D ambiguous. V was trimmed by 2 bases and J by 0 bases, leaving 3 bases between them. The CDR3 loop spans 14 amino acids. Germline CDR1 reads SGHRS; CDR2 reads YFSETQ. In DNA, the CDR3 is TGCGCCAGCAGCTTTGTCTCTGGGGCCAACGTCCTGACTTTC. Amino acid sequence: CASSFVSGANVLTF.

This rearrangement joins TRBV19 to TRBJ1-1; possibly TRBD1 for D (6 bases). The CDR3 is 16 amino acids. The germline CDR1 and CDR2 sequences are LNHDA and SQIVND (reference sequence). V lost 3 bases, J lost 1 base, and 15 bases lay in between. In nucleotides, the CDR3 is TGTGCCAGTAGTATTTATGGACAGAGGGCGAACACTGAAGCTTTCTTT. This codes for CASSIYGQRANTEAFF.

The chain recombines TRBV5-1 with TRBJ2-5; either TRBD1 or TRBD2 may supply D (6 bases each). Trimming shortened V by 4 bases and J by 5 bases, and 15 bases separated the two germline ends. This CDR3 region has 14 residues. CDR1 and CDR2 from the germline V gene are SGHRS and YFSETQ. The CDR3 sequence: CASSAVPGGETQYF. CDR3 sequence (DNA): TGCGCCAGCAGCGCCGTCCCCGGGGGCGAGACCCAGTACTTC.

This clonotype was recorded at least ten times. The chain combines TRBV29-1 with TRBJ1-4; D ambiguous. Germline CDR1 SQVTM, CDR2 ANQGSEA. The CDR3 loop spans 12 amino acids. V was pared by 4 bases and J by 6 bases, with 9 bases between. The CDR3 loop reads CSVGRIDEKLFF. The CDR3 nucleotides read TGCAGCGTTGGCCGGATTGATGAAAAACTGTTTTTT.

There are many counts of this clonotype. The chain is built from TRBV11-2 and TRBJ2-7; D is ambiguous. Trimming took off 1 base at V and 5 bases at J, with 6 bases between the two ends. This CDR3 has 12 amino acids. The germline gives CDR1 SGHAT, CDR2 FQNNGV. CDR3 sequence (DNA): TGTGCCAGCAGCTTAGGTTTCGACGAGCAGTACTTC. Translating gives CASSLGFDEQYF.

This clonotype was seen repeatedly, ten times or more. The genes are TRBV15 and TRBJ1-1; unclear D gene. The CDR3 is made up of 14 amino acids. V dropped 5 bases and J dropped 0 bases, with 10 bases sitting between them. Germline V gives CDR1 LNHNV, CDR2 YYDKDF (reference sequence). CDR3 in amino acids: CATSFGHLNTEAFF. In nucleotides, the CDR3 is TGTGCCACCAGCTTTGGCCACCTGAACACTGAAGCTTTCTTT.

This clonotype has ten or more counts. The chain combines TRBV27 with TRBJ2-1; weak D call: TRBD1 (5 bases). V dropped 5 bases and J dropped 3 bases, with 8 bases sitting between them. CDR3 length equals 13 residues. Germline V gives CDR1 MNHEY, CDR2 SMNVEV (reference sequence). CDR3 residues: CASSPDSYNEQFF. As DNA, the CDR3 is TGTGCCAGCAGTCCCGACAGCTACAATGAGCAGTTCTTC.

The chain links TRBV29-1 to TRBJ2-7; the D gene is possibly TRBD1 (6 bases). The CDR3 contains 14 residues. CDR1 SQVTM and CDR2 ANQGSEA come from the germline V gene. Trimming shortened V by 1 base and J by 6 bases, and 16 bases separated the two germline ends. The CDR3 region is CSVEAPGVVAEQYF. CDR3 DNA sequence: TGCAGCGTTGAAGCCCCAGGGGTGGTGGCCGAGCAGTACTTC.

This clonotype came up once. The chain uses TRBV3-1 and TRBJ1-3, with 7 bases fitting TRBD1. Germline CDR1 is LGHDT and CDR2 is YNNKEL (reference sequence). This CDR3 has 16 amino acids. V lost 1 base to trimming and J lost 0 bases; unmatched junction nucleotides: 3. The DNA of the CDR3 is TGTGCCAGCAGCCAAGGGCGACAGGGCTCTGGAAACACCATATATTTT. It specifies CASSQGRQGSGNTIYF.

This clonotype came up a few times. The gene calls are TRBV2 and TRBJ2-2; the D gene is possibly TRBD2 (5 bases). The length of the CDR3 is 12 residues. CDR1 is SNHLY and CDR2 is FYNNEI in the germline V gene. Trimming shortened V by 5 bases and J by 7 bases, and 8 bases separated the two germline ends. In DNA, the CDR3 is TGTGCCAGCAGTAATGGAGGCGGGGAGCTGTTTTTT. Translation: CASSNGGGELFF.

The chain recombines TRBV6-2 or TRBV6-3 with TRBJ2-1; D not certain. Germline V gives CDR1 MNHEY, CDR2 SVGEGT. The germline V and J ends were trimmed by 8 bases and 0 bases, with 2 bases remaining between them. This CDR3 is 11 amino acids long. CDR3 bases: TGTGCCAGCCGCTCCTACAATGAGCAGTTCTTC. It translates to CASRSYNEQFF.

This clonotype was counted many times. This chain links TRBV7-9 with TRBJ2-1; D is perhaps TRBD2 (7 bases). Trimming removed 3 bases at V and 7 bases at J, with 10 bases between. This CDR3 is built from 13 residues. CDR1 is SEHNR and CDR2 is FQNEAQ in the germline V gene (reference sequence). The CDR3 reads CASSFRGANEQFF. The CDR3 DNA follows: TGTGCCAGCAGCTTCCGGGGGGCAAATGAGCAGTTCTTC.

Concerning this clonotype: One junction end does not reproduce the germline sequence, and a read error may be involved. The V call is TRBV7-7, the J call TRBJ2-1; no clear D. Germline-derived CDR1 and CDR2 are SSHAT and FNYEAQ (reference sequence). The CDR3 has 17 amino acids. CDR3 nucleotide sequence: TGTGCTAGCAGCTTAGCTGTGTCGGGCCGATATTACAATGAGCAGTTCTTC. Encoded protein: CASSLAVSGRYYNEQFF.

This clonotype was found a few times. The chain couples TRBV7-9 to TRBJ2-1, with 8 bases matching TRBD2. V gave up 5 bases and J gave up 4 bases; unmatched junction bases: 7. Per germline, CDR1 SEHNR and CDR2 FQNEAQ (reference sequence). CDR3 size: 15 residues. The CDR3 DNA sequence: TGTGCCAGCAGCCCCGGGGGGGCCAGGTACAATGAGCAGTTCTTC. Translating it yields CASSPGGARYNEQFF.

V and J are TRBV6-1 and TRBJ2-7; 7 bases agree with TRBD1. After removal of 7 bases from V and 6 bases from J, the junction contained 15 bases not matched to a gene. The CDR3 runs to 15 residues. The germline CDR1 and CDR2 sequences are MNHNS and SASEGT. The CDR3 is CASTPDATGPGEQYF. The CDR3, as DNA: TGTGCCAGCACGCCCGATGCGACAGGGCCTGGCGAGCAGTACTTC.

This chain connects TRBV29-1 to TRBJ2-2, with TRBD1 matching over 9 bases. The germline CDR1 and CDR2 sequences are SQVTM and ANQGSEA. The junction had 9 bases not matched to a gene; V was cut back by 4 bases and J by 3 bases. The CDR3 is 16 residues long. The CDR3 DNA follows: TGCAGCGTTGCTGGGGGACAGGGATGGGACACCGGGGAGCTGTTTTTT. Protein sequence: CSVAGGQGWDTGELFF.

The chain has TRBV9 and TRBJ2-5; weak D call: TRBD1 (5 bases). Germline lookup yields CDR1 SGDLS and CDR2 YYNGEE. With 3 bases removed from V and 0 bases from J, the gap between germline ends came to 9 bases. The CDR3 length is 14 residues. The CDR3 loop is CASSATAYQETQYF. CDR3 DNA sequence: TGTGCCAGCAGCGCGACAGCGTACCAAGAGACCCAGTACTTC.

This clonotype was recorded a few times. The chain recombines TRBV7-8 with TRBJ2-7, with 7 bases that match TRBD1. The CDR3 is made up of 13 amino acids. The J segment lost 2 bases and the V segment lost 7 bases, leaving 5 bases of the junction unmatched. Germline assignment: CDR1 SGHVS and CDR2 FQNEAQ. The DNA for the CDR3 is TGTGCCAGCACCCCCCAGGGGGCCTACGAGCAGTACTTC. Its translation: CASTPQGAYEQYF.

This clonotype was detected many times. The V gene is TRBV4-3, the J gene TRBJ2-7, with 10 bases aligning to TRBD1. Germline lookup yields CDR1 LGHNA and CDR2 YSLEER. The CDR3 is 16 residues long. J lost 0 bases, V lost 1 base, and 3 bases had no gene match. The CDR3 is CASSQGQGASSYEQYF. Written as DNA, the CDR3 is TGCGCCAGCAGCCAAGGACAGGGGGCGAGCTCCTACGAGCAGTACTTC.

This clonotype was detected ten times or more. The CDR3 coding sequence is TGTGCCAGCAGCCGCGGACAGTACGAGCAGTACTTC. Translated, it gives CASSRGQYEQYF. This sequence joins TRBV6-2 or TRBV6-3 and TRBJ2-7, with a possible D match to TRBD1 (6 bases). Deletions cut 6 bases from V and 4 bases from J, with 10 bases between. Looked up from germline, CDR1 is MNHEY and CDR2 is SVGEGT. The CDR3 runs to 12 residues.

In its sample, this clonotype was seen a few times. V gene TRBV4-3 combines with J gene TRBJ2-1, with D perhaps matching TRBD1 (5 bases). Trimming left V 4 bases short and J 2 bases short, with 9 bases between. The CDR3 sequence is 14 residues long. Germline CDR1 LGHNA, CDR2 YSLEER. DNA for the CDR3: TGCGCCAGCAGCCGCACAGGCACCTACAATGAGCAGTTCTTC. Protein product: CASSRTGTYNEQFF.